This is a list of T cell receptor beta chains from one sample in a study of T cell responses to AZD1222 COVID-19 vaccine. TCRdb's copy holds only in-frame clones and misses some; the assay was immunoSEQ multiplex PCR. The sample yields approximately 130,000 clones, roughly 90% seen once. The starting material was peripheral blood, obtained 28 days after the second AZD1222 dose. These receptors all come from an adult who received the AZD1222 COVID-19 vaccine. CDR3s include the opening cysteine and the closing phenylalanine or tryptophan. D genes are given only for firm matches. Part of the rows lack a size; the others show once, few, many or a class for expanded clones.

J gene: TRBJ1-1; clone size: -; V gene: TRBV28; D gene: -; CDR3 DNA: TGTGCCAGCAGGTCCCCTCGGTACGACACTGAAGCTTTCTTT; CDR3 protein: CASRSPRYDTEAFF
J gene: TRBJ1-5; clone size: -; V gene: TRBV7-8; D gene: TRBD1; CDR3 DNA: TGTGCCAGCAGCTTGCTGGACAGGGCTTCTAATCAGCCCCAGCATTTT; CDR3 protein: CASSLLDRASNQPQHF
J gene: TRBJ2-5; clone size: -; V gene: TRBV27; D gene: -; CDR3 DNA: TGTGCCAGCAGTTTATACCCGGAGACCCAGTACTTC; CDR3 protein: CASSLYPETQYF
J gene: TRBJ1-4; clone size: -; V gene: TRBV2; D gene: TRBD1; CDR3 DNA: TGTGCCAGCAACAGGGGGCGAGATGAAAAACTGTTTTTT; CDR3 protein: CASNRGRDEKLFF
J gene: TRBJ2-2; clone size: -; V gene: TRBV27; D gene: -; CDR3 DNA: -; CDR3 protein: CASSFGPGGDGELFF
J gene: TRBJ2-7; clone size: -; V gene: TRBV5-1; D gene: -; CDR3 DNA: TGCGCCAGCAGCTTGGTAGCGGACTCCTACGAGCAGTACTTC; CDR3 protein: CASSLVADSYEQYF
J gene: TRBJ1-2; clone size: -; V gene: TRBV18; D gene: TRBD1; CDR3 DNA: TGTGCCAGCTCCGTTGGACAGGGGAGGGCCAACTATGGCTACACCTTC; CDR3 protein: CASSVGQGRANYGYTF
J gene: TRBJ1-3; clone size: -; V gene: TRBV7-8; D gene: -; CDR3 DNA: TGTGCCAGCAGCTTAGGATTACGATGGAGGGGGGGCTCTGGAAACACCATATATTTT; CDR3 protein: CASSLGLRWRGGSGNTIYF
J gene: TRBJ1-4; clone size: -; V gene: TRBV6-5; D gene: -; CDR3 DNA: TGTGCCAGCAGTTACTCGAGTGGAGTAGGGGAAAAACTGTTTTTT; CDR3 protein: CASSYSSGVGEKLFF
J gene: TRBJ2-2; clone size: -; V gene: TRBV25-1; D gene: -; CDR3 DNA: TGTGCCAGCAGTAAGGACCAAGGCGCCGGGGAGCTGTTTTTT; CDR3 protein: CASSKDQGAGELFF
J gene: TRBJ1-4; clone size: -; V gene: TRBV19; D gene: TRBD1; CDR3 DNA: TGTGCCAGTAGTATCGGACAGGGAGTAGAAAAACTGTTTTTT; CDR3 protein: CASSIGQGVEKLFF
J gene: TRBJ2-7; clone size: -; V gene: TRBV5-1; D gene: -; CDR3 DNA: TGCGCCAGCAGCGAAGGGATGGTCTTTCCGCTATTGGAGCAGTACTTC; CDR3 protein: CASSEGMVFPLLEQYF
J gene: TRBJ1-6; clone size: -; V gene: TRBV27; D gene: -; CDR3 DNA: TGTGCCAGCAGTTTAGCCAGGGTTGATTCACCCCTCCACTTT; CDR3 protein: CASSLARVDSPLHF
J gene: TRBJ2-6; clone size: once; V gene: TRBV2; D gene: TRBD1; CDR3 DNA: TGTGCCAGCAGCCGTTACCTGGGACAGGGGGTCGGGGCCAACGTCCTGACTTTC; CDR3 protein: CASSRYLGQGVGANVLTF
J gene: TRBJ1-1; clone size: -; V gene: TRBV4-1; D gene: -; CDR3 DNA: TGCGCCAGCAGCCAGAGGGACACCACCACTGAAGCTTTCTTT; CDR3 protein: CASSQRDTTTEAFF
J gene: TRBJ1-2; clone size: -; V gene: TRBV4-1; D gene: TRBD1; CDR3 DNA: TGCGCCAGCAGCCAAGTCCTAGGACAGGGCGGCTATGGCTACACCTTC; CDR3 protein: CASSQVLGQGGYGYTF
J gene: TRBJ2-5; clone size: -; V gene: TRBV3-1/TRBV3-2; D gene: -; CDR3 DNA: TGTGCCAGCAGCCTAAGCGGAGAGACGGTGGAGACCCAGTACTTC; CDR3 protein: CASSLSGETVETQYF
J gene: TRBJ1-3; clone size: -; V gene: TRBV30; D gene: -; CDR3 DNA: TGTGCCTGGAGTAGGCAGGGACGAAACACCATATATTTT; CDR3 protein: CAWSRQGRNTIYF
J gene: TRBJ1-1; clone size: -; V gene: TRBV2; D gene: TRBD1; CDR3 DNA: TGTGCCAGCAGTGGGGGACAGGGGAACACTGAAGCTTTCTTT; CDR3 protein: CASSGGQGNTEAFF
J gene: TRBJ1-4; clone size: once; V gene: TRBV2; D gene: -; CDR3 DNA: TGTGCCAGCAGCGGGCAGGGGCCTGCAACTAATGAAAAACTGTTTTTT; CDR3 protein: CASSGQGPATNEKLFF
J gene: TRBJ1-1; clone size: -; V gene: TRBV10-3; D gene: -; CDR3 DNA: TGTGCCATCAGTGAGATGAACCTTGAAGCTTTCTTT; CDR3 protein: CAISEMNLEAFF
J gene: TRBJ2-7; clone size: once; V gene: TRBV5-1; D gene: -; CDR3 DNA: TGCGCCAGCAGCCTCGGGGGTTGGGGGTTCGGCGAGCAGTACTTC; CDR3 protein: CASSLGGWGFGEQYF
J gene: TRBJ2-1; clone size: -; V gene: TRBV6-2/TRBV6-3; D gene: TRBD1; CDR3 DNA: TGTGCCAGCAGTTACTCCCCCCCAGGGGGCCTGTACAATGAGCAGTTCTTC; CDR3 protein: CASSYSPPGGLYNEQFF
J gene: TRBJ1-2; clone size: -; V gene: TRBV3-1/TRBV3-2; D gene: -; CDR3 DNA: TGTGCCAGCAGAAGAACGGGGAGGGGAGGCTACACCTTC; CDR3 protein: CASRRTGRGGYTF
J gene: TRBJ2-7; clone size: -; V gene: TRBV19; D gene: -; CDR3 DNA: TGTGCCAGTAGTCCGATACAGGGACTCTCCTACGAGCAGTACTTC; CDR3 protein: CASSPIQGLSYEQYF
J gene: TRBJ2-2; clone size: -; V gene: TRBV11-2; D gene: TRBD2; CDR3 DNA: TGTGCCAGCAGCACACTAGCGGGAGTTCGGACCGGGGAGCTGTTTTTT; CDR3 protein: CASSTLAGVRTGELFF
J gene: TRBJ1-5; clone size: -; V gene: TRBV7-2; D gene: -; CDR3 DNA: TGTGCCAGCACCTACTCGGGGGGCATCAATCAGCCCCAGCATTTT; CDR3 protein: CASTYSGGINQPQHF
J gene: TRBJ1-2; clone size: -; V gene: TRBV5-6; D gene: -; CDR3 DNA: TGTGCCAGCAGCTTGAAGTCGGCAGGGCACTATGGCTACACCTTC; CDR3 protein: CASSLKSAGHYGYTF
J gene: TRBJ1-2; clone size: -; V gene: TRBV4-3; D gene: -; CDR3 DNA: TGCGCCAGCAGCCAAGTAGATGCAGGATATGGCTACACCTTC; CDR3 protein: CASSQVDAGYGYTF
J gene: TRBJ1-4; clone size: -; V gene: TRBV29-1; D gene: -; CDR3 DNA: TGCAGCGCCACCGAGCCTAATGAAAAACTGTTTTTT; CDR3 protein: CSATEPNEKLFF
J gene: TRBJ1-6; clone size: -; V gene: TRBV2; D gene: TRBD1; CDR3 DNA: TGTGCCAGCAGCGGACAGGGAAATTATAATTCACCCCTCCACTTT; CDR3 protein: CASSGQGNYNSPLHF
J gene: TRBJ2-1; clone size: -; V gene: TRBV27; D gene: TRBD2; CDR3 DNA: TGTGCCAGCAACATGACTAGCGGGACCTACAATGAGCAGTTCTTC; CDR3 protein: CASNMTSGTYNEQFF
J gene: TRBJ1-2; clone size: -; V gene: TRBV6-5; D gene: -; CDR3 DNA: TGTGCCAGCAGTTACTCAATCGGGGGCGGAGGCTATGGCTACACCTTC; CDR3 protein: CASSYSIGGGGYGYTF
J gene: TRBJ2-2; clone size: -; V gene: TRBV7-6; D gene: -; CDR3 DNA: TGTGCCAGCAGCCTCAGAGGAGCGGCTGACGGGGAGCTGTTTTTT; CDR3 protein: CASSLRGAADGELFF
J gene: TRBJ1-6; clone size: -; V gene: TRBV27; D gene: -; CDR3 DNA: TGTGCCAGCAGTTTCCAGGGGTTTGACTCACCCCTCCACTTT; CDR3 protein: CASSFQGFDSPLHF
J gene: TRBJ1-6; clone size: -; V gene: TRBV3-1/TRBV3-2; D gene: -; CDR3 DNA: TGTGCCAGCAGCCACCGGGACACAAAAAGGGCACCCCTCCACTTT; CDR3 protein: CASSHRDTKRAPLHF
J gene: TRBJ1-4; clone size: -; V gene: TRBV15; D gene: -; CDR3 DNA: TGTGCCACCAGCAGAGGTAGAGGAGTGTCAACTAATGAAAAACTGTTTTTT; CDR3 protein: CATSRGRGVSTNEKLFF
J gene: TRBJ1-1; clone size: -; V gene: TRBV5-1; D gene: -; CDR3 DNA: TGCGCCAGCAGCTTGGGTACAGGGCCCACTGAAGCTTTCTTT; CDR3 protein: CASSLGTGPTEAFF
J gene: TRBJ2-1; clone size: -; V gene: TRBV10-3; D gene: -; CDR3 DNA: TGTGCCATCAGTGGGGGATCGGCTAGCCAATACAATGAGCAGTTCTTC; CDR3 protein: CAISGGSASQYNEQFF
J gene: TRBJ2-1; clone size: -; V gene: TRBV7-3; D gene: -; CDR3 DNA: TGTGCCAGCAGTCAAATACCCCGGGGCCCGCCTTACAATGAGCAGTTCTTC; CDR3 protein: CASSQIPRGPPYNEQFF
J gene: TRBJ2-3; clone size: -; V gene: TRBV2; D gene: TRBD2; CDR3 DNA: TGTGCCAGCAGGCAGGGAGGGGATGCAGATACGCAGTATTTT; CDR3 protein: CASRQGGDADTQYF
J gene: TRBJ2-2; clone size: few; V gene: TRBV27; D gene: TRBD2; CDR3 DNA: TGTGCCAGCTTTAGCCTAGCGGGTTTCACCGGGGAGCTGTTTTTT; CDR3 protein: CASFSLAGFTGELFF
J gene: TRBJ2-1; clone size: few; V gene: TRBV9; D gene: -; CDR3 DNA: TGTGCCAGCAGCGTAGCTTGGGCCTACTCCTACAATGAGCAGTTCTTC; CDR3 protein: CASSVAWAYSYNEQFF
J gene: TRBJ2-7; clone size: -; V gene: TRBV2; D gene: -; CDR3 DNA: TGTGCCTCCAGGGGAAACGAGCAGTACTTC; CDR3 protein: CASRGNEQYF
J gene: TRBJ2-5; clone size: -; V gene: TRBV30; D gene: -; CDR3 DNA: TGTGCCTGGAGTGTGGGGAGCCAGGAGACCCAGTACTTC; CDR3 protein: CAWSVGSQETQYF
J gene: TRBJ2-1; clone size: -; V gene: TRBV7-7; D gene: TRBD1; CDR3 DNA: TGTGCTAGCAGCCCGGATCCGGGACAGGGGCGAAACAATGAGCAGTTCTTC; CDR3 protein: CASSPDPGQGRNNEQFF
J gene: TRBJ2-1; clone size: -; V gene: TRBV29-1; D gene: -; CDR3 DNA: TGCAGCGTTAGGGTTAGCGGGCAGGGGTTGTGGAATGAGCAGTTCTTC; CDR3 protein: CSVRVSGQGLWNEQFF
J gene: TRBJ1-4; clone size: -; V gene: TRBV2; D gene: TRBD1; CDR3 DNA: TGTGCCAGCAGTGGGCCAGGGGGCGTCTACGAAAAACTGTTTTTT; CDR3 protein: CASSGPGGVYEKLFF
J gene: TRBJ1-1; clone size: few; V gene: TRBV6-5; D gene: -; CDR3 DNA: TGTGCCAGCAGTTCGGACGGGTTGAACACTGAAGCTTTCTTT; CDR3 protein: CASSSDGLNTEAFF
J gene: TRBJ1-2; clone size: -; V gene: TRBV6-2/TRBV6-3; D gene: -; CDR3 DNA: TGTGCCAGCAGTTACTCCGACAGAGATGGCTACACCTTC; CDR3 protein: CASSYSDRDGYTF